The 21 T cell receptor beta chains below all came from one sample that was sequenced in a study of cytomegalovirus exposure and HLA in healthy donors. 13 Jbeta primers and 60 Vbeta primers were used for the PCR. Method: immunoSEQ multiplex PCR; TCRdb's copy keeps in-frame clones and lacks some. The table records roughly 190,000 clones, about 85% of them present only once. The source material was PBMCs. These receptors came from a woman in her forties or fifties in good health and CMV-seropositive.

This chain links TRBV6-1 with TRBJ1-2; a weak D match, TRBD1 (6 bases). The length of the CDR3 is 12 residues. CDR1 and CDR2 (germline): MNHNS, SASEGT. V was shortened by 7 bases and J by 4 bases, with 10 bases between the two germline ends. CDR3 DNA: TGTGCCAGCAAGGGGGACGGCTATGGCTACACCTTC. Its translation is CASKGDGYGYTF.

This chain uses TRBV18 with TRBJ2-3, with TRBD1 matching 9 bases. The CDR3 contains 18 residues. Per germline, CDR1 KGHSH and CDR2 LQKENI. The V gene end was trimmed by 6 bases and the J gene end by 2 bases; junction bases not matched to a gene: 15. CDR3 in amino acids: CASSQLEDRGFSTDTQYF. The CDR3 bases are TGTGCCAGCTCGCAGTTGGAGGACAGGGGCTTCTCCACAGATACGCAGTATTTT.

This sequence joins TRBV15 and TRBJ2-3; D not resolved. Germline values: CDR1 LNHNV, CDR2 YYDKDF (reference sequence). Trimming took 0 bases from V and 4 from J, leaving 5 bases between them. This CDR3 contains 13 residues. CDR3 DNA: TGTGCCACCAGCAGAGATCCCGCAGATACGCAGTATTTT. Its protein is CATSRDPADTQYF.

The chain employs TRBV18 and TRBJ2-1; 9 bases are shared with TRBD2. The ends lost 2 bases at V and 7 bases at J; junction bases unmatched: 6. Per the germline V gene, CDR1 is KGHSH and CDR2 is LQKENI. The length of the CDR3 is 15 residues. Written as DNA, the CDR3 is TGTGCCAGCTCACCAGTCAGGACTAGCGAGAATGAGCAGTTCTTC. This gives the protein CASSPVRTSENEQFF.

This clone is a singleton in its sample. The V gene is TRBV11-3, the J gene TRBJ2-1; the D gene is possibly TRBD1 (6 bases). This CDR3 has 15 amino acids. Deletions cut 5 bases from V and 0 bases from J, with 11 bases between. The germline V gene has CDR1 SGHNT and CDR2 YENEEA. The CDR3 sequence: CASSQGSGSYNEQFF. CDR3 sequence (DNA): TGTGCCAGCAGCCAGGGGTCTGGCTCCTACAATGAGCAGTTCTTC.

This clone was seen just once. The chain is built from TRBV7-2 and TRBJ2-5; D call uncertain. Looked up from germline, CDR1 is SGHTA and CDR2 is FQGNSA. V was shortened by 2 bases and J by 5 bases, with 12 bases between the two germline ends. The CDR3 is made up of 14 amino acids. The DNA for the CDR3 is TGTGCCAGCAGCTTAAATTTGGCTCTTGAGACCCAGTACTTC. It encodes CASSLNLALETQYF.

The chain employs TRBV7-9 and TRBJ1-4, with D unclear. The CDR3 is 16 amino acids. Looked up from germline, CDR1 is SEHNR and CDR2 is FQNEAQ (reference sequence). V was cut by 5 bases and J by 4 bases, with 17 bases left in between. CDR3 sequence (DNA): TGTGCCAGCAGCCTCAAACTAGACGCTGTTAATGAAAAACTGTTTTTT. Translated: CASSLKLDAVNEKLFF. The full variable domain, with the rest looked up from reference TRBV7-9 and TRBJ1-4, is DTGVSQNPRHKITKRGQNVTFRCDPISEHNRLYWYRQTLGQGPEFLTYFQNEAQLEKSRLLSDRFSAERPKGSFSTLEIQRTEQGDSAMYLCASSLKLDAVNEKLFFGSGTQLSVL.

CDR3 loop: CASSLHRGPWSTDTQYF. CDR3 in DNA: TGTGCCAGCAGCCTCCACAGGGGGCCCTGGAGCACAGATACGCAGTATTTT. J is TRBJ2-3 and V is TRBV14; 9 nucleotides align to TRBD1. CDR1 and CDR2 (germline): SGHDN, FVKESK. Trimming took 4 bases from V and 0 from J; bases not matched to a gene: 8. There are 17 residues in the CDR3.

This clone appeared once. The chain uses TRBV7-9 and TRBJ2-2; D remains unclear. In germline, CDR1 is SEHNR, CDR2 FQNEAQ (reference sequence). The CDR3 totals 12 residues. Trimming took off 5 bases at V and 7 bases at J, with 8 bases between the two ends. CDR3 in DNA: TGTGCCAGCAGCGCCGGTCGCGGGGAGCTGTTTTTT. Translating gives CASSAGRGELFF.

This clone has only one observation. The V and J genes are TRBV30 and TRBJ1-2, with no clear D. Trimming removed 6 bases at V and 8 bases at J, with 13 bases between. Germline-derived CDR1 and CDR2 are GTSNPN and SVGIG (reference sequence). This CDR3 comprises 11 residues. The CDR3: CACTRGLGYTF. Written as DNA, the CDR3 is TGTGCCTGCACCCGGGGTTTGGGCTACACCTTC.

The gene calls are TRBV27 and TRBJ2-5, with 7 bases aligning to TRBD2. The assigned J gene may be wrong: the sequence end matches TRBJ2-7 better. CDR3 length equals 13 residues. Germline CDR1 reads MNHEY; CDR2 reads SMNVEV (reference sequence). CDR3 in amino acids: CASSSGRAYEQYF. CDR3 nucleotides: TGTGCCAGCAGTTCAGGGAGGGCCTACGAGCAGTACTTC.

The chain has TRBV7-2 and TRBJ1-5, with 7 bases that match TRBD1. The V and J ends lost 4 bases and 2 bases, in that order; junction bases with no gene match: 11. CDR1 is SGHTA, CDR2 FQGNSA, per germline. The CDR3 extends over 17 amino acids. CDR3 sequence: CASSSDDQGEGNQPQHF. As DNA, the CDR3 is TGTGCCAGCAGCTCAGACGATCAGGGGGAGGGCAATCAGCCCCAGCATTTT.

V is TRBV11-3 and J is TRBJ2-3, with TRBD2 matching over 9 bases. Germline lookup yields CDR1 SGHNT and CDR2 YENEEA. CDR3 length: 18 amino acids. Losses at the gene ends were 1 base for V and 5 bases for J; bases not matched to a gene: 13. CDR3 region: CASSLGRIAGGHIDTQYF. DNA of the CDR3: TGTGCCAGCAGCTTAGGTCGGATCGCGGGGGGGCATATAGATACGCAGTATTTT.

This clone was counted between two and nine times. This chain links TRBV19 with TRBJ1-5, with 7 bases matching TRBD1. After removal of 7 bases from V and 4 bases from J, the junction contained 13 bases not matched to a gene. The CDR3 runs to 16 residues. Per the germline V gene, CDR1 is LNHDA and CDR2 is SQIVND (reference sequence). This CDR3 reads CASKSIRQGSNQPQHF. For the CDR3, the DNA is TGTGCCAGTAAGTCTATCCGACAGGGTAGTAATCAGCCCCAGCATTTT.

CDR3 loop: CASSDRYGYTF. The CDR3 DNA reads TGTGCCAGCAGTGATCGCTATGGCTACACCTTC. The gene calls are TRBV6-4 and TRBJ1-2; D gene unclear. Germline V gene sequence: CDR1 MRHNA, CDR2 SNTAGT. Between the trimmed V and J ends, which lost 3 bases and 4 bases, there was a span of 3 bases. The CDR3 runs to 11 residues.

The J gene is TRBJ1-2, the V gene TRBV7-9, with a weak D call TRBD1 (5 bases). The CDR3 has 15 amino acids. The V gene lost 0 bases and the J gene lost 8 bases, with 16 bases spanning the gap. CDR1 and CDR2 from the germline V gene are SEHNR and FQNEAQ (reference sequence). The CDR3 coding sequence is TGTGCCAGCAGCTTAGCCGTTCGGCAGGGAGGAGGCTACACCTTC. Protein product: CASSLAVRQGGGYTF.

The chain joins TRBV5-1 to TRBJ1-6, with D maybe TRBD1 (5 bases). V was shortened by 4 bases and J by 14 bases, with 19 bases between the two germline ends. This CDR3 has 14 amino acids. Germline loops: CDR1 SGHRS, CDR2 YFSETQ. This chain's CDR3 is CASSPDSLLGALHF. The DNA of the CDR3 is TGCGCCAGCAGCCCTGACAGCTTGCTTGGGGCCCTCCACTTT.

V gene TRBV19 combines with J gene TRBJ2-7, with D maybe TRBD2 (5 bases). Trimming cost V 7 bases and J 1 base, with 11 bases left between them. This CDR3 has 13 amino acids. CDR1 LNHDA and CDR2 SQIVND come from the germline V gene (reference sequence). CDR3 coding DNA: TGTGCCAGTAACCCCGGGGTTTCCTACGAGCAGTACTTC. This gives the protein CASNPGVSYEQYF.

V is TRBV28 and J is TRBJ2-2, with D possibly TRBD1 on 6 matching bases. Between the trimmed V and J ends, which lost 3 bases and 6 bases, there was a span of 8 bases. CDR3 length equals 13 residues. The V gene's germline CDR1 is MDHEN and CDR2 SYDVKM. For the CDR3, the DNA is TGTGCCAGCAGTTTTTCAGGGGCCGGGGAGCTGTTTTTT. Amino acid sequence: CASSFSGAGELFF.

The V call is TRBV5-1, the J call TRBJ1-2, with 12 bases fitting TRBD1. Trimming cost V 6 bases and J 5 bases; bases outside gene matches: 5. CDR1 is SGHRS and CDR2 is YFSETQ in the germline V gene. The CDR3 loop spans 14 amino acids. For the CDR3, the DNA is TGCGCCAGCAAGAGGGACAGGGGGCTATATGGCTACACCTTC. It yields the protein CASKRDRGLYGYTF.

The chain is built from TRBV6-5 and TRBJ2-3, with a tentative D call TRBD1 (5 bases). In germline, CDR1 is MNHEY, CDR2 SVGAGI. The V end lost 0 bases, the J end lost 9 bases, and 10 bases lay between the germline ends. This CDR3 contains 13 residues. CDR3 region: CASSYSGAGTQYF. The CDR3 DNA sequence: TGTGCCAGCAGTTACTCAGGGGCAGGAACGCAGTATTTT.